This T cell receptor beta chain derives from a study of Ad26.COV2.S vaccination and SARS-CoV-2 variants. The table came from immunoSEQ multiplex PCR; TCRdb's copy has only in-frame clones and leaves some out. The sample contains roughly 400,000 clones, 89% of which appear only once. V gave up 8 bases and J gave up 3 bases; unmatched junction bases: 5. Per the germline V gene, CDR1 is SNHLY and CDR2 is FYNNEI. The CDR3 consists of 13 residues. Treatment reported: some 20 received Ad26.COV2.S at low or high dose, single or two shots; 5 received placebo; per-sample allocation not given. Sampling occurred on day 63 after the first vaccine or placebo injection.

The sequence was collected from a person aged 18-60 years who received the Ad26.COV2.S COVID-19 vaccine or a placebo. Sample: peripheral blood, taken in a trial of Ad26.COV2.S vaccine versus placebo. V gene TRBV2 combines with J gene TRBJ2-5; 8 bases fit TRBD2. This chain's CDR3 is CASCSGNEETQYF. CDR3 sequence (DNA): TGTGCCAGCTGTAGCGGGAACGAAGAGACCCAGTACTTC. The whole variable domain, remainder taken from reference TRBV2 and TRBJ2-5, is EPEVTQTPSHQVTQMGQEVILRCVPISNHLYFYWYRQILGQKVEFLVSFYNNEISEKSEIFDDQFSVERPDGSNFTLKIRSTKLEDSAMYFCASCSGNEETQYFGPGTRLLVL.